The 6 T cell receptor beta chains presented below share a single source sample, sequenced in a study of T cell repertoires in cytomegalovirus infection. TCRdb re-called the reads with MiXCR, one entry per CDR3 protein. The table shows more than 400,000 distinct CDR3 sequences, with around 27% occurring only once. The sequenced sample consisted of PBMCs. These receptors all stem from a human donor in good health (CMV status not recorded). Some clones in this sample may be carry-over from other donors' samples.

V usage is TRBV7-6 and J usage is TRBJ2-6; 7 positions match TRBD1. CDR1 is SGHVS, CDR2 FNYEAQ, per germline. The CDR3 is made up of 16 amino acids. After removal of 8 bases from V and 0 bases from J, the junction contained 7 bases not matched to a gene. The CDR3 nucleotides are TGTGCCAGCGTAGACAGGGAGTCCTCTGGGGCCAACGTCCTGACTTTC. The encoded protein is CASVDRESSGANVLTF.

The chain couples TRBV15 to TRBJ1-1; D is possibly TRBD1 (6 bases). Trimming stripped 5 bases from V and 1 base from J, with 8 bases between. This CDR3 region has 13 residues. The V gene's germline CDR1 is LNHNV and CDR2 YYDKDF (reference sequence). The CDR3: CATSLGQNTEAFF. In DNA form, the CDR3 reads TGTGCCACCAGCCTGGGACAGAACACTGAAGCTTTCTTT. The whole variable domain, remainder taken from reference TRBV15 and TRBJ1-1, is DAMVIQNPRYQVTQFGKPVTLSCSQTLNHNVMYWYQQKSSQAPKLLFHYYDKDFNNEADTPDNFQSRRPNTSFCFLDIRSPGLGDTAMYLCATSLGQNTEAFFGQGTRLTVV.

The V gene is TRBV7-8, the J gene TRBJ1-5; TRBD1 is a possible D gene (6 bases). This CDR3 has 14 residues. CDR1 is SGHVS and CDR2 is FQNEAQ in the germline V gene. Between the trimmed V and J ends, which lost 5 bases and 10 bases, there was a span of 18 bases. For the CDR3, the DNA is TGTGCCAGCAGCATTACGACAGGCCAAGGACCCCAGCATTTT. This encodes CASSITTGQGPQHF.

This chain connects TRBV27 to TRBJ2-3; 8 bases fit TRBD2. CDR3 size: 17 residues. Germline CDR1 MNHEY, CDR2 SMNVEV (reference sequence). The junction had 14 bases not matched to a gene; V was cut back by 2 bases and J by 7 bases. CDR3 loop: CASSLKGWGTSRYTQYF. In nucleotides, the CDR3 is TGTGCCAGCAGTTTAAAAGGTTGGGGGACTAGTCGATATACGCAGTATTTT.

V is TRBV11-3 and J is TRBJ1-1; no clear D. The CDR3 length is 14 residues. Trimming pared 0 bases from V and 7 bases from J, leaving 12 bases between. Germline assignment: CDR1 SGHNT and CDR2 YENEEA. The CDR3 DNA reads as TGTGCCAGCAGCTTAGATCAAGGGTATGGTGAAGCTTTCTTT. Residues: CASSLDQGYGEAFF.

The chain couples TRBV7-4 to TRBJ2-3; possibly TRBD1 for D (5 bases). This CDR3 region has 18 residues. Germline V gene lookup returns CDR1 SGHVT and CDR2 SQSDAQ. Deletions cut 3 bases from V and 2 bases from J, with 21 bases between. CDR3 loop: CASSFDLDRQRNTDTQYF. In DNA, the CDR3 is TGTGCCAGCAGCTTTGACTTAGACCGACAGAGAAACACAGATACGCAGTATTTT.